The present T cell receptor beta chain was sequenced within a study of early T cells in non-severe SARS-CoV-2 infection. Study summary: Sequencing targeted bulk RNA from unsorted whole blood, leaving chains unpaired.

Researchers tagged individual cDNA molecules with unique molecular identifiers. TCRdb recomputed calls from the 5' RACE reads with MiXCR, one row per CDR3 protein. Here the sample spans about 48,000 distinct CDR3 sequences, over 7.5% being singletons. Germline V gene data show CDR1 as SNHLY and CDR2 as FYNNEI. The CDR3 covers 15 residues. J gave up 11 bases and V 5 bases, and 15 bases lay outside the gene matches. This clonotype is medium-sized (0.01 to 0.1%). The antigen is not known. General study findings and limits: VDJdb-based matching was biased toward anti-spike CD8 responses and missed private and CD4 specificities.

Sequencing was done on a sample of whole blood. J is TRBJ2-3 and V is TRBV2; 8 nucleotides agree with TRBD2. This TCR was sampled from an adult who was a healthcare worker with PCR-confirmed SARS-CoV-2 infection or an uninfected control (not recorded which). The CDR3 DNA reads as TGTGCCAGCAGTACGGCAATAGCGGGGAGTCAACGGCAGTATTTT. Amino acid sequence: CASSTAIAGSQRQYF.